The clone carrying this T cell receptor (beta chain) was counted at least ten times. There are 16 residues in the CDR3. Germline V gene data show CDR1 as MNHNS and CDR2 as SASEGT. V lost 6 bases and J 0 bases, leaving 15 bases between the germline ends. Researchers took RNA transcripts and amplified the TCR beta CDR3 regions from them. First-round RT-PCR of the TCR CDR3 relied on the HTBI primer set. Using its own MiXCR run on the multiplex PCR reads, TCRdb lists one record per CDR3 protein. Among approximately 600,000 distinct CDR3 sequences listed, roughly 14% were seen once. These data are taken from a study of T cells in Graves' hyperthyroidism and ophthalmopathy. Study context: Prior to any treatment, at the point of initial diagnosis, peripheral blood was collected.

The TCR was taken from a woman aged 40 to 55 with Graves' ophthalmopathy. Specimen: blood. The rearrangement joins TRBV6-1 to TRBJ1-3, with a weak D call TRBD1 (5 bases). CDR3 residues: CASRAGQIRSGNTIYF. The CDR3, as DNA: TGTGCCAGCAGAGCAGGGCAAATCCGCTCTGGAAACACCATATATTTT.